This T cell receptor beta chain was documented in a study of blood T cell repertoires in COVID-19. The overall study: Donors in the United States, Italy and Spain gave samples during acute or convalescent COVID-19.

Using immunoSEQ multiplex PCR, the repertoire was profiled, and TCRdb retains in-frame clones only, with some absent. The sample has more than 150,000 clones, about 82% seen once. Per germline, CDR1 ENHRY and CDR2 SYGVKD. Trimming removed 10 bases from V and 3 bases from J; junction bases left unmatched: 4. This CDR3 contains 12 residues. The receptor was isolated from a young woman with acute or convalescent COVID-19. Sequenced input: peripheral blood. The rearrangement joins TRBV10-3 to TRBJ2-7; 9 nucleotides agree with TRBD1. The CDR3 DNA sequence: TGTGCCACCCAGGACAGGGGCTACGAGCAGTACTTC. Protein: CATQDRGYEQYF.